This is a list of T cell receptor beta chains from one sample in a study of blood T cell repertoires in COVID-19. Sequencing was performed with immunoSEQ multiplex PCR; in TCRdb, only in-frame clones are kept and a portion is missing. Here the sample spans roughly 15,000 clones, around 88% being singletons. The sequenced sample was peripheral blood. The receptors originated from a human donor in a cohort sampled during active COVID-19. The CDR3 runs from the conserved cysteine through the conserved F or W. D genes are given only for firm matches. Clone size, where shown, is once, few, many, or a class for clones that have expanded.

clone_size	v_call	cdr3_length	d_call	j_call	cdr3_nt	cdr3_aa
.	TRBV6-6	18	.	TRBJ1-4	TGTGCCAGCAGTCGAAAGTATACAGGGAGTGGGACTAATGAAAAACTGTTTTTT	CASSRKYTGSGTNEKLFF
.	TRBV7-2	14	.	TRBJ1-2	TGTGCCAGCAGCGCCAACAGAGACGGCTATGGCTACACCTTC	CASSANRDGYGYTF
.	TRBV12-3/TRBV12-4	13	.	TRBJ2-3	TGTGCCAGCAGTGCGATCCGGGGAGATACGCAGTATTTT	CASSAIRGDTQYF
.	TRBV4-1	18	TRBD2	TRBJ2-1	TGCGCCAGCAGCCAAGATAGTGCGGCGGGAGGGCGATACAATGAGCAGTTCTTC	CASSQDSAAGGRYNEQFF
.	TRBV4-1	16	TRBD2	TRBJ2-3	TGCGCCAGCAGCCAAGATGGGGCGGGAGGGCAAGATACGCAGTATTTT	CASSQDGAGGQDTQYF
.	TRBV5-1	16	TRBD2	TRBJ2-1	TGCGCCAGCAGCGCCTTAGCGGGCGGGGCCAACAATGAGCAGTTCTTC	CASSALAGGANNEQFF
.	TRBV2	14	TRBD1	TRBJ2-2	TGTGCCAGCAGTGGACAGGGGTCTACCGGGGAGCTGTTTTTT	CASSGQGSTGELFF
.	TRBV5-1	16	TRBD1	TRBJ2-7	TGCGCCAGCAGCTCACACCCGCCGGGACAGGGTTTCGAGCAGTACTTC	CASSSHPPGQGFEQYF
.	TRBV29-1	18	TRBD2	TRBJ2-3	TGCAGCCCCAGGACTAGCGGGAGGAAAAGGGAGTGGCCAGATACGCAGTATTTT	CSPRTSGRKREWPDTQYF
.	TRBV11-2	14	TRBD1	TRBJ2-7	TGTGCCAGCAGCCTGCAAGGACAGGGCTACGAGCAGTACTTC	CASSLQGQGYEQYF
.	TRBV27	15	TRBD2	TRBJ2-1	TGTGCCAGCAGTTTATCAATGACTAGCGGGAGTCCGCAGTTCTTC	CASSLSMTSGSPQFF
.	TRBV5-1	15	.	TRBJ2-1	TGCGCCAGCAGCTTTGGGGGGAGGAGGACCGATGAGCAGTTCTTC	CASSFGGRRTDEQFF
.	TRBV4-2	15	TRBD2	TRBJ2-1	TGTGCCAGCAGCCAGGCTAGCGGGAGGGTCAATGAGCAGTTCTTC	CASSQASGRVNEQFF
once	TRBV3-1/TRBV3-2	17	TRBD1	TRBJ2-2	TGTGCCAGCAGCCGAACAGGGGTCCGCTTTGACACCGGGGAGCTGTTTTTT	CASSRTGVRFDTGELFF
once	TRBV6-5	13	TRBD2	TRBJ2-4	TGTGCCAGCAGTAAGACGGTGGGAGGGCTTCAGTACTTC	CASSKTVGGLQYF
.	TRBV19	15	.	TRBJ1-5	TGTGCCAGTAGTATAAGCGGGCTTGGCAATCAGCCCCAGCATTTT	CASSISGLGNQPQHF
.	TRBV18	16	.	TRBJ1-2	TGTGCCAGCTCACCGGGGCAGGATCGGACTAACTATGGCTACACCTTC	CASSPGQDRTNYGYTF
.	TRBV12-3/TRBV12-4	13	TRBD1	TRBJ1-2	TGTGCCAGCAGCTACGGGACAGCACATGGCTACACCTTC	CASSYGTAHGYTF
.	TRBV27	14	.	TRBJ2-7	TGTGCCAGCAGTTCCCAGGGGGACTGGTACGAGCAGTACTTC	CASSSQGDWYEQYF
.	TRBV19	13	.	TRBJ2-7	TGTGCCAGTAGTATCACAGGGACAAGCGAGCAGTACTTC	CASSITGTSEQYF
once	TRBV19	13	.	TRBJ2-7	TGTGCCAGTAGTATAGGACACAGATACGAGCAGTACTTC	CASSIGHRYEQYF
.	TRBV5-1	17	TRBD2	TRBJ2-1	TGCGCCAGCAGCCAGAAGGCGACTAGCGGGAGCGGTAATGAGCAGTTCTTC	CASSQKATSGSGNEQFF
.	TRBV19	14	TRBD1	TRBJ2-1	TGTGCCAGTAGGAACAGGGGTCCCTACAATGAGCAGTTCTTC	CASRNRGPYNEQFF
.	TRBV5-1	13	TRBD2	TRBJ2-1	TGCGCCAGCAGCTTGTTTAGCGGGGGAGAGCAGTTCTTC	CASSLFSGGEQFF
.	TRBV21-1	15	.	TRBJ1-5	TGTGCCAGCAGCTCTCCTGGGCCAGACAATCAGCCCCAGCATTTT	CASSSPGPDNQPQHF
.	TRBV7-3	15	TRBD2	TRBJ2-1	TGTGCCAGCAGCCCACCGGGGGGAACCTACAATGAGCAGTTCTTC	CASSPPGGTYNEQFF
.	TRBV9	17	.	TRBJ2-3	TGTGCCAGCAGCGTAACCCTCTGGGGAGGACGCACAGATACGCAGTATTTT	CASSVTLWGGRTDTQYF
.	TRBV5-1	15	.	TRBJ2-1	TGCGCCAGCAGCTTGGCGGCTTATCAAAGCGGTGAGCAGTTCTTC	CASSLAAYQSGEQFF
.	TRBV7-9	14	.	TRBJ2-2	TGTGCCAGCAGCTTATCAGGGCCCACCGGGGAGCTGTTTTTT	CASSLSGPTGELFF
.	TRBV5-1	18	.	TRBJ2-1	TGCGCCAGCAGCTTAGGTAGAAGTTCACGTCGGGTCGGAAGTGAGCAGTTCTTC	CASSLGRSSRRVGSEQFF
.	TRBV6-5	14	.	TRBJ2-1	TGTGCCACCAAGGCTGGACAGCTCTACAATGAGCAGTTCTTC	CATKAGQLYNEQFF
.	TRBV7-3	14	.	TRBJ2-2	TGTGCCAGCAGCCGTGAGCGATACACCGGGGAGCTGTTTTTT	CASSRERYTGELFF
.	TRBV25-1	14	.	TRBJ2-7	TGTGCCAGCAGTGGAAGAGGGTATACCTACGAGCAGTACTTC	CASSGRGYTYEQYF
.	TRBV5-8	17	TRBD1	TRBJ1-1	TGTGCCAGCAGCCCTCGGCCTCCAGGGGGGCAGGTCACTGAAGCTTTCTTT	CASSPRPPGGQVTEAFF
few	TRBV6-5	14	.	TRBJ2-7	TGTGCCAGCAGTCCCTTGGGACTTACCTACGAGCAGTACTTC	CASSPLGLTYEQYF
once	TRBV12-3/TRBV12-4	13	TRBD1	TRBJ1-1	TGTGCCAGCAGGTCTGGGACAGCCCGAAAAGCTTTCTTT	CASRSGTARKAFF
.	TRBV11-1	12	TRBD2	TRBJ2-1	TGTGCCAGCAGCTTTGGGGGGGAGTCCCGGTTCTTC	CASSFGGESRFF
.	TRBV5-8	17	.	TRBJ1-3	TGTGCCAGCAGCCTCCACTATTCGGACAGCTCTGGAAACACCATATATTTT	CASSLHYSDSSGNTIYF
.	TRBV5-6	14	.	TRBJ1-5	TGTGCCAGCAGCTTCAAAGGGGGCAATCAGCCCCAGCATTTT	CASSFKGGNQPQHF
.	TRBV19	15	TRBD1	TRBJ2-7	TGTGCCAGTAGCCTTGACGGGACAGGCGCCTTGGAGCAGTACTTC	CASSLDGTGALEQYF
.	TRBV27	15	.	TRBJ1-1	TGTGCCAGCAGGGGTAACTCAAGGGGTTGGACTGAAGCTTTCTTT	CASRGNSRGWTEAFF
.	TRBV27	15	.	TRBJ2-4	TGTGCCAGCAGTTATAGGGGCCTGGCCAAAAACATTCAGTACTTC	CASSYRGLAKNIQYF
.	TRBV5-1	19	TRBD1	TRBJ2-5	TGCGCCAGCAGCTTGTCTCCCCGGCAACAGGGGGCCCTCCAAGAGACCCAGTACTTC	CASSLSPRQQGALQETQYF
few	TRBV6-1	16	TRBD2	TRBJ2-7	TGTGCCAGCAGTGTTCCCCCGGCTAGCGGCTCCTACGAGCAGTACTTC	CASSVPPASGSYEQYF
.	TRBV28	17	TRBD1	TRBJ2-3	TGTGCCAGCAGTTTCCCGAGGGGACAGGGGGCAACAGATACGCAGTATTTT	CASSFPRGQGATDTQYF